Listed below are T cell receptor beta chains from one sample, sequenced in a study of T-cell memory formation after mild COVID-19. Each CDR3 protein gets one entry after TCRdb re-called the 5' RACE reads with MiXCR. In the table there are roughly 600,000 distinct CDR3 sequences, roughly 18% of which are singletons. The sequencing sample was made of PBMCs or a T cell subset sorted from them (not recorded which). The receptors derive from an adult woman who had mild COVID-19 (a few samples of this study predate the infection). Cell type and time point are not known. The conserved cysteine and the conserved F or W are not part of the CDR3 here. Part of the rows lack a size; the others show once, few, many or a class for expanded clones.

v_call,j_call,clone_size,cdr3_aa
TRBV2,TRBJ2-2,NA,ASRATSGPGELF
TRBV7-2,TRBJ2-3,few,ASSRTSGRVPDTQY
TRBV7-8,TRBJ1-2,NA,ASSPREEAKGYT
TRBV9,TRBJ2-1,few,ASSVGLAGTLNEQF
TRBV20-1,TRBJ2-5,few,SARDPGETQY
TRBV5-1,TRBJ2-7,NA,ASSFAASGSYEQY
TRBV12-3/TRBV12-4,TRBJ2-1,few,ASTPQVGGGRRNEQF
TRBV7-9,TRBJ2-7,once,ASSLDRAGYEQY
TRBV5-5,TRBJ2-1,NA,ASSFPIAGRPYEQF
TRBV29-1,TRBJ1-2,few,SVVVRNYGYT
TRBV12-3/TRBV12-4,TRBJ2-7,NA,ASSPMGGHYEQY
TRBV2,TRBJ2-2,few,ASSVRQGRNTGELF
TRBV9,TRBJ2-5,NA,ASGRSGGNGHPKETQY
TRBV14,TRBJ2-1,NA,ASSRKLVRNEQF
TRBV25-1,TRBJ2-2,NA,ASRGPGTVNTGELF
TRBV11-1,TRBJ1-2,few,ASSQTTGTPYGYT
TRBV18,TRBJ1-1,NA,ASSPQWGTEAF
TRBV20-1,TRBJ1-5,few,SATGRHSNQPQH
TRBV24-1,TRBJ1-5,NA,ATSDTGTSNQPQH
TRBV20-1,TRBJ2-2,NA,SADRGANTGELF
TRBV7-9,TRBJ1-5,NA,ASSSLGPGAQH
TRBV12-3/TRBV12-4,TRBJ1-1,many,ASSLQGGRSEAF
TRBV3-1,TRBJ2-1,NA,ASSQVVDEQF
TRBV11-2,TRBJ2-2,few,ASSLDNWGTVTGELF
TRBV11-2,TRBJ1-1,NA,ASSSTGKFVNTEAF
TRBV6-1,TRBJ1-6,NA,ASQPLLGAPLH
TRBV5-5,TRBJ1-6,many,ASSLAGPPNSPLH
TRBV7-9,TRBJ1-4,few,ASSFYRGVTEKLF
TRBV7-9,TRBJ1-6,few,AAGGEVRSPLH
TRBV7-9,TRBJ2-5,few,ASSFQGGGKGETQY
TRBV19,TRBJ1-1,NA,ASNEGRVTEAF
TRBV29-1,TRBJ1-1,few,SVDRVADTEAF
TRBV2,TRBJ2-7,NA,ASIRGQISYEQY
TRBV20-1,TRBJ2-4,NA,SARVGYSDLAKNIQY
TRBV3-1,TRBJ2-3,NA,ASSHNGLADATQY
TRBV4-2,TRBJ2-3,NA,ASSQASGVSTDTQY
TRBV20-1,TRBJ2-1,few,SASLTRVNEQF
TRBV6-2/TRBV6-3,TRBJ2-7,few,ASSPSGSGNYEQY
TRBV24-1,TRBJ1-5,NA,ATSDRGRGQPQH